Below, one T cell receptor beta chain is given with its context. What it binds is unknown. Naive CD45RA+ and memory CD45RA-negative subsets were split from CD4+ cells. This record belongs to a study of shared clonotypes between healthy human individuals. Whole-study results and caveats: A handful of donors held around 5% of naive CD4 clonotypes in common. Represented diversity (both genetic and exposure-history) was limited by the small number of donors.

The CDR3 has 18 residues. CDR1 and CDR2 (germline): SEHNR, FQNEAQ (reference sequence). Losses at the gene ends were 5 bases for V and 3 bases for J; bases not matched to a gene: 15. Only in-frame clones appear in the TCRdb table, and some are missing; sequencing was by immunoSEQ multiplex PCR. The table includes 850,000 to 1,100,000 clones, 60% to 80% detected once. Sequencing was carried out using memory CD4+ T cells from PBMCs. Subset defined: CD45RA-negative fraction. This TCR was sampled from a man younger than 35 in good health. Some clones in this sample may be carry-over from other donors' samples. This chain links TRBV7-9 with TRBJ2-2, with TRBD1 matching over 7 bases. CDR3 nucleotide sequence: TGTGCCAGCAGCGATAGATACAGGGGTGAAGGTGACACCGGGGAGCTGTTTTTT. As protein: CASSDRYRGEGDTGELFF.